The source of this TCR beta chain is a study of CD8+ T cells in alopecia areata. The treatment denotes: oral pan-JAK inhibitor, 5-10 mg twice daily. V lost 1 base and J lost 4, with 10 bases in between. The CDR3 loop spans 14 amino acids. Germline CDR1 and CDR2: SGHTA and FQGNSA. Study-wide points: Affected lesional scalp, above all in alopecia totalis/universalis, was more clonal than normal scalp. Many expanded lesional clones persisted during tofacitinib (in both scalp and blood).

There are a few counts of this clone. Its target is unknown. Extracted RNA was reverse transcribed into cDNA, the sequencing template. Generated by immunoSEQ multiplex PCR, the TCRdb table keeps only in-frame clones and is missing some. The repertoire consists of about 180,000 clones, with 53% occurring once and the leading ten covering 10% to 13%. The source was CD8+ T cells sorted from blood, collected at week 24, from a patient treated with tofacitinib. The chain couples TRBV7-2 to TRBJ1-1; D may be TRBD1 (6 bases). The sequence derives from a human donor with alopecia areata. The CDR3: CASSLGSRGTEAFF. The CDR3 DNA reads TGTGCCAGCAGCTTAGGGAGCAGGGGCACTGAAGCTTTCTTT.